Following are 16 T cell receptor beta chains from one sample sequenced in a study of cytomegalovirus exposure and HLA in healthy donors. The study ran its PCR with 60 Vbeta and 13 Jbeta primers. Sequencing was performed with immunoSEQ multiplex PCR; in TCRdb, only in-frame clones are kept and a portion is missing. Of about 140,000 clones in the sample, around 80% are singletons; the top ten hold just over 8.5%. The sequenced sample consisted of PBMCs. The receptor set was obtained from a woman aged 45 to 65 in good health and CMV-seropositive.

The chain uses TRBV6-1 and TRBJ2-7; a weak D match, TRBD1 (5 bases). Trimming took off 0 bases at V and 2 bases at J, with 11 bases between the two ends. This CDR3 spans 15 amino acids. Germline-derived CDR1 and CDR2 are MNHNS and SASEGT. Here the CDR3 reads CASSEAFLGAYEQYF. CDR3 coding DNA: TGTGCCAGCAGTGAAGCCTTCTTAGGGGCCTACGAGCAGTACTTC.

The rearrangement uses TRBV4-1 and TRBJ1-5; 8 bases fit TRBD1. The ends lost 4 bases at V and 0 bases at J; junction bases unmatched: 8. CDR3 length: 17 amino acids. Germline CDR1 is MGHRA and CDR2 is YSYEKL. The CDR3 nucleotides read TGCGCCAGCAGCCTCGGACAGGGCCCAACTAGCAATCAGCCCCAGCATTTT. It translates to CASSLGQGPTSNQPQHF.

The chain carries TRBV2 and TRBJ2-6; perhaps TRBD2 as D (5 bases). This CDR3 is built from 15 residues. The V and J ends lost 1 base and 4 bases respectively, with 8 bases between them. Per the germline V gene, CDR1 is SNHLY and CDR2 is FYNNEI. The CDR3 region is CASSEGPGGANVLTF. Written as DNA, the CDR3 is TGTGCCAGCAGTGAAGGGCCGGGGGGGGCCAACGTCCTGACTTTC.

This chain joins TRBV7-2 and TRBJ2-5, with D possibly TRBD2 on 5 matching bases. V was shortened by 5 bases and J by 3 bases, with 10 bases between the two germline ends. The germline gives CDR1 SGHTA, CDR2 FQGNSA. This CDR3 spans 13 amino acids. Here the CDR3 DNA reads TGTGCCAGCAGCCGGACTGGAGAAGAGACCCAGTACTTC. Encoded protein: CASSRTGEETQYF. The full variable domain, rest sourced from reference TRBV7-2 and TRBJ2-5, is GAGVSQSPSNKVTEKGKDVELRCDPISGHTALYWYRQSLGQGLEFLIYFQGNSAPDKSGLPSDRFSAERTGGSVSTLTIQRTQQEDSAVYLCASSRTGEETQYFGPGTRLLVL.

This clone was detected a few times. The CDR3 nucleotides read TGTGCCAGCAGTTTGGGACAGGGTACCGGGGAGCTGTTTTTT. Amino acids: CASSLGQGTGELFF. This chain connects TRBV6-5 to TRBJ2-2, with TRBD1 matching over 9 bases. J lost 5 bases, V lost 4 bases, and 2 bases had no gene match. From germline, CDR1 is MNHEY and CDR2 SVGAGI. This CDR3 is 14 amino acids long.

This chain joins TRBV5-1 and TRBJ1-1; perhaps TRBD1 as D (6 bases). The germline V gene encodes CDR1 SGHRS and CDR2 YFSETQ. The V gene lost 4 bases and the J gene lost 2 bases, with 12 bases spanning the gap. The CDR3 is 14 amino acids. CDR3 residues: CASSLGTTNTEAFF. The CDR3, as DNA: TGCGCCAGCAGCCTGGGGACAACCAACACTGAAGCTTTCTTT.

The V gene is TRBV9, the J gene TRBJ1-6; 10 bases are a match to TRBD1. The germline V gene encodes CDR1 SGDLS and CDR2 YYNGEE. V was clipped by 3 bases and J by 10 bases; unmatched bases: 7. The CDR3 is 15 residues long. CDR3 nucleotides: TGTGCCAGCAGCGAGTTAGACAGGGGGCTGTCACCCCTCCACTTT. As protein: CASSELDRGLSPLHF.

The chain recombines TRBV14 with TRBJ2-7; maybe TRBD2 (5 bases). The germline gives CDR1 SGHDN, CDR2 FVKESK. The CDR3 sequence is 13 residues long. V shed 0 bases and J shed 7 bases, with 10 bases lying between them. CDR3 residues: CASSQDSSGEQYF. The CDR3 DNA is TGTGCCAGCAGCCAAGATTCGTCGGGAGAGCAGTACTTC.

The gene calls are TRBV27 and TRBJ1-4; TRBD1 aligns across 10 bases. V shed 6 bases, J shed 10 bases, and the junction held 8 bases outside the gene matches. The CDR3 contains 14 residues. Per the germline V gene, CDR1 is MNHEY and CDR2 is SMNVEV (reference sequence). In nucleotides, the CDR3 is TGTGCCAGCAGCCCGGGACAGGGGTCCGGAAAACTGTTTTTT. It is translated as CASSPGQGSGKLFF.

The CDR3 DNA sequence: TGTGCCAGTGCCCGAAGGACAGCCGTTCTCGAGCAGTACTTC. The encoded protein is CASARRTAVLEQYF. The chain is built from TRBV19 and TRBJ2-7, with TRBD1 as a possible D gene (6 bases). This CDR3 has 14 amino acids. V lost 8 bases, J lost 6 bases, and 20 bases lay in between. Germline lookup yields CDR1 LNHDA and CDR2 SQIVND (reference sequence).

DNA of the CDR3: TGTGCCAGCAGCGTAGCTACGGGGGGCGGCTCTGGAAACACCATATATTTT. Translating it yields CASSVATGGGSGNTIYF. The rearrangement joins TRBV9 to TRBJ1-3; weak D call: TRBD1 (6 bases). V dropped 0 bases and J dropped 0 bases, with 13 bases sitting between them. This CDR3 comprises 17 residues. Germline values: CDR1 SGDLS, CDR2 YYNGEE.

The chain joins TRBV4-1 to TRBJ1-3; TRBD1 matches at 7 bases. V dropped 0 bases and J dropped 2; count of bases not matched to a gene: 10. This CDR3 is 18 amino acids long. Germline CDR1 and CDR2: MGHRA and YSYEKL. The DNA of the CDR3 is TGCGCCAGCAGCCAAGACCGGACAGGCTACCTCCCTGGAAACACCATATATTTT. Its protein product is CASSQDRTGYLPGNTIYF.

J is TRBJ2-7 and V is TRBV6-5, with 8 bases matching TRBD1. With 2 bases clipped from V and 2 bases from J, the junction kept 5 bases outside the gene matches. There are 15 residues in the CDR3. CDR1 and CDR2 from the germline V gene are MNHEY and SVGAGI. The CDR3 DNA reads TGTGCCAGCAGTTACAAGCAGGGGGCCCCCTACGAGCAGTACTTC. Residues: CASSYKQGAPYEQYF.

The chain is built from TRBV6-6 and TRBJ1-2, with 7 positions matching TRBD1. Trimming cost V 2 bases and J 6 bases; bases outside gene matches: 9. Germline V gene lookup returns CDR1 MNHNY and CDR2 SVGAGI (reference sequence). The CDR3 sequence is 15 residues long. The CDR3 loop reads CASSYLPDRRDGYTF. The CDR3 region has the DNA TGTGCCAGCAGTTACCTTCCGGACAGGCGGGATGGCTACACCTTC.

The gene calls are TRBV4-2 and TRBJ1-1, with D hard to call. Germline CDR1 reads LGHNA; CDR2 reads YNFKEQ. The CDR3 covers 14 residues. V gave up 0 bases and J gave up 1 base, with 6 bases separating them. CDR3 loop: CASSQDEGNTEAFF. The CDR3 DNA reads TGTGCCAGCAGCCAAGATGAGGGGAACACTGAAGCTTTCTTT.

The chain has TRBV19 and TRBJ2-5; the match to TRBD1 covers 9 bases. There are 13 residues in the CDR3. Germline CDR1 and CDR2: LNHDA and SQIVND (reference sequence). Losses at the gene ends were 5 bases for V and 5 bases for J; bases not matched to a gene: 3. CDR3: CASSSDRGETQYF. For the CDR3, the DNA is TGTGCCAGTAGTTCGGACAGGGGCGAGACCCAGTACTTC.